These 32 T cell receptor beta chains were all obtained from the same sample, sequenced in a study of T cells in Graves' hyperthyroidism and ophthalmopathy. The source material, RNA transcripts, was used to amplify TCR beta CDR3 regions. Primed by the HTBI set, a first-round RT-PCR was run on the TCR CDR3. MiXCR, run by TCRdb on the multiplex PCR reads, gives a single entry per CDR3 protein. This table holds fewer than 900,000 distinct CDR3 sequences, roughly a sixth found once. The sample was blood. The origin of the receptors is a woman aged 45-65 years with Graves' hyperthyroidism that later progressed to Graves' ophthalmopathy.

Worth noting for this clonotype: The junction shows a germline mismatch at one end, possibly a read error. This sequence joins TRBV6-1 and TRBJ1-1, with 7 bases fitting TRBD1. CDR1 and CDR2 from the germline V gene are MNHNS and SASEGT. CDR3 length: 14 residues. Here the CDR3 DNA reads TGTGCCAGCACCACGGACAGGATCAACACTGAGGCTTTCTTT. Translating gives CASTTDRINTEAFF.

In this sample, this clonotype turned up many times. V and J are TRBV2 and TRBJ1-4; the match to TRBD1 covers 7 bases. The CDR3 contains 15 residues. The V gene's germline CDR1 is SNHLY and CDR2 FYNNEI. The V gene end was trimmed by 4 bases and the J gene end by 7 bases; junction bases not matched to a gene: 9. CDR3 DNA: TGTGCCAGCAGTGGGAACAGGGGATCGGGTGAAAAACTGTTTTTT. It encodes CASSGNRGSGEKLFF. Full variable domain (remainder filled in from reference TRBV2 and TRBJ1-4): EPEVTQTPSHQVTQMGQEVILRCVPISNHLYFYWYRQILGQKVEFLVSFYNNEISEKSEIFDDQFSVERPDGSNFTLKIRSTKLEDSAMYFCASSGNRGSGEKLFFGSGTQLSVL.

This clonotype came up a few times. The rearrangement joins TRBV5-6 to TRBJ2-1; no reliable D call. Germline CDR1 reads SGHDT; CDR2 reads YYEEEE. V lost 0 bases, J lost 4 bases, and 8 bases lay in between. This CDR3 has 14 residues. The CDR3 reads CASSLGWLYNEQFF. CDR3 nucleotide sequence: TGTGCCAGCAGCTTGGGTTGGTTGTACAATGAGCAGTTCTTC.

The rearrangement joins TRBV6-1 to TRBJ1-1; a weak D match, TRBD1 (5 bases). The length of the CDR3 is 17 residues. Trimming left V 8 bases short and J 3 bases short, with 25 bases between. The germline gives CDR1 MNHNS, CDR2 SASEGT. The CDR3 region is CASYAWGGGRGDTEAFF. CDR3 in DNA: TGTGCCAGCTATGCTTGGGGTGGCGGGAGAGGGGACACTGAAGCTTTCTTT.

This clonotype was counted ten times or more. The J gene is TRBJ1-2, the V gene TRBV7-8; tentatively, D is TRBD1 (6 bases). The CDR3 has 15 residues. Germline CDR1 SGHVS, CDR2 FQNEAQ. V was pared by 3 bases and J by 5 bases, with 16 bases between. The CDR3 here is CASSLTGASRYGYTF. The CDR3 nucleotides are TGTGCCAGCAGCTTGACAGGCGCGAGCCGATATGGCTACACCTTC.

The rearrangement uses TRBV20-1 and TRBJ2-7; D may be TRBD1 (6 bases). The CDR3 is made up of 13 amino acids. CDR1 and CDR2 (germline): DFQATT, SNEGSKA (reference sequence). The V gene lost 5 bases and the J gene lost 2 bases, with 13 bases spanning the gap. This CDR3 is CSAEGGHTYEQYF. The DNA for the CDR3 is TGCAGTGCTGAAGGGGGTCATACCTACGAGCAGTACTTC.

In its sample, this clonotype was seen a few times. The chain has TRBV7-9 and TRBJ1-1; D might be TRBD1 (5 bases). There are 13 residues in the CDR3. The V gene lost 3 bases and the J gene lost 2 bases, with 7 bases spanning the gap. Germline CDR1 is SEHNR and CDR2 is FQNEAQ (reference sequence). The CDR3 loop reads CASSLTDNTEAFF. The CDR3 coding sequence is TGTGCCAGCAGCTTGACAGATAACACTGAAGCTTTCTTT.

This clonotype was detected only a few times. The chain has TRBV3-1 and TRBJ1-2; 7 bases are a match to TRBD1. V was clipped by 4 bases and J by 0 bases; unmatched bases: 8. Germline V gene sequence: CDR1 LGHDT, CDR2 YNNKEL (reference sequence). The CDR3 runs 16 residues. Here the CDR3 reads CASSLPGTATNYGYTF. DNA for the CDR3: TGTGCCAGCAGCCTCCCCGGGACAGCCACTAACTATGGCTACACCTTC. Filled out from reference TRBV3-1 and TRBJ1-2, the complete variable domain reads DTAVSQTPKYLVTQMGNDKSIKCEQNLGHDTMYWYKQDSKKFLKIMFSYNNKELIINETVPNRFSPKSPDKAHLNLHINSLELGDSAVYFCASSLPGTATNYGYTFGSGTRLTVV.

This clonotype was seen a few times. The rearrangement uses TRBV5-8 and TRBJ1-1; no clear D gene. Trimming removed 0 bases at V and 5 bases at J, with 17 bases between. The CDR3 consists of 16 residues. In germline, CDR1 is SGHTS, CDR2 YDEGEE. The CDR3 nucleotides are TGTGCCAGCAGCTTGGACGATATGGGCAGCGGAACTGAAGCTTTCTTT. It codes for CASSLDDMGSGTEAFF.

The rearrangement links TRBV6-1 to TRBJ1-5; 7 bases are a match to TRBD1. Germline CDR1 and CDR2: MNHNS and SASEGT. The J segment lost 2 bases and the V segment lost 6 bases, leaving 7 bases of the junction unmatched. The CDR3 has 15 residues. The CDR3, as DNA: TGTGCCAGCAGCCAATCCAGGGGGGGCAATCAGCCCCAGCATTTT. The encoded protein is CASSQSRGGNQPQHF.

This sequence joins TRBV19 and TRBJ1-2; no reliable D call. This CDR3 spans 13 amino acids. Germline V gene sequence: CDR1 LNHDA, CDR2 SQIVND (reference sequence). Trimming cost V 2 bases and J 3 bases, with 7 bases left between them. CDR3 protein: CASSISGDYGYTF. CDR3 nucleotide sequence: TGTGCCAGTAGTATATCCGGTGACTATGGCTACACCTTC.

Ten or more counts support this clonotype. The J gene is TRBJ2-5, the V gene TRBV24-1; D tentatively reads TRBD1 or TRBD2 (5 bases each). The ends were cut back, 4 bases at V and 7 bases at J, with 18 bases in the middle. The germline V gene encodes CDR1 KGHDR and CDR2 SFDVKD. The length of the CDR3 is 15 residues. The CDR3 here is CATSDTGTRPGTQYF. The CDR3 region has the DNA TGTGCCACCAGTGACACCGGGACCCGACCCGGGACCCAGTACTTC.

The V call is TRBV7-9, the J call TRBJ1-2; 11 bases are a match to TRBD1. The germline V gene encodes CDR1 SEHNR and CDR2 FQNEAQ (reference sequence). V shed 2 bases and J 3 bases; nucleotides not matched to a gene: 8. The CDR3 runs to 17 residues. The CDR3 DNA reads TGTGCCAGCAGCTTACCCCCGGACAGGGGGCGCCACTATGGCTACACCTTC. Amino acids: CASSLPPDRGRHYGYTF.

This clonotype was observed a single time. The genes are TRBV10-3 and TRBJ1-5; D gene unclear. CDR1 is ENHRY and CDR2 is SYGVKD in the germline V gene. The CDR3 is 15 residues long. The V and J ends lost 3 bases and 2 bases respectively, with 11 bases between them. The CDR3 protein is CAISDGWEGNQPQHF. The CDR3 nucleotides read TGTGCCATCAGTGATGGGTGGGAGGGCAATCAGCCCCAGCATTTT.

J is TRBJ1-2 and V is TRBV6-1, with D possibly TRBD1 on 5 matching bases. V dropped 7 bases and J dropped 5 bases, with 11 bases sitting between them. CDR1 MNHNS and CDR2 SASEGT come from the germline V gene. CDR3 length equals 12 residues. This CDR3 reads CASMSGPYGYTF. DNA of the CDR3: TGTGCCAGCATGTCGGGGCCTTATGGCTACACCTTC.

The table lists this clonotype with a few counts. This chain links TRBV6-2 or TRBV6-3 with TRBJ2-1; possible D gene TRBD1, 6 bases. The CDR3 loop spans 15 amino acids. Per germline, CDR1 MNHEY and CDR2 SVGEGT. Trimming removed 5 bases from V and 3 bases from J, with 14 bases in between. The CDR3 nucleotides are TGTGCCAGCAGTCTACCGAGGGGGTACTACAATGAGCAGTTCTTC. It is translated as CASSLPRGYYNEQFF.

Details on this clonotype: Since no conserved phenylalanine or tryptophan closes the CDR3, a read error is the likely cause. This chain joins TRBV19 and TRBJ1-1; D is possibly TRBD1 (6 bases). Trimming took 6 bases from V and 4 from J, leaving 15 bases between them. The CDR3 has 14 amino acids. Germline V gene data show CDR1 as LNHDA and CDR2 as SQIVND (reference sequence). The CDR3 spells CASRTFGQLTEAFL. DNA for the CDR3: TGTGCCAGTAGGACCTTCGGACAGCTCACTGAAGCTTTCCTT.

The CDR3 DNA sequence: TGTGCCAGCACCTCCCCGGGGGGATTTGAAAAACTGTTTTTT. Translation: CASTSPGGFEKLFF. V usage is TRBV12-3 or TRBV12-4 and J usage is TRBJ1-4; D is possibly TRBD1 (5 bases). The CDR3 totals 14 residues. V was trimmed by 7 bases and J by 7 bases, leaving 16 bases between them.

This clonotype was detected many times. The rearrangement uses TRBV12-3 or TRBV12-4 and TRBJ1-2, with 7 nucleotides matching TRBD1. CDR3 length: 17 amino acids. V lost 2 bases and J lost 8; bases outside the gene matches: 17. The chain's CDR3 is CASSLKGSGTVVEGYTF. CDR3 DNA sequence: TGTGCCAGCAGTTTAAAGGGATCCGGGACAGTCGTGGAGGGCTACACCTTC.

This clonotype showed up many times. This chain uses TRBV3-1 with TRBJ1-2, with D maybe TRBD1 (5 bases). CDR1 LGHDT and CDR2 YNNKEL come from the germline V gene (reference sequence). The CDR3 sequence is 13 residues long. V dropped 4 bases and J dropped 6 bases, with 12 bases sitting between them. CDR3 sequence reads: CASSPRETDGYTF. CDR3 DNA: TGTGCCAGCAGCCCGAGGGAGACAGATGGCTACACCTTC.

The chain is built from TRBV19 and TRBJ1-1; 7 bases match TRBD1. Germline V lookup: CDR1 LNHDA, CDR2 SQIVND (reference sequence). CDR3 size: 15 residues. J gave up 4 bases and V 6 bases, and 11 bases lay outside the gene matches. Here the CDR3 reads CASRTSNRGGTEAFF. The CDR3 bases are TGTGCCAGTAGGACCTCCAACAGGGGAGGCACTGAAGCTTTCTTT.

The V and J genes are TRBV20-1 and TRBJ1-2; TRBD1 aligns across 7 bases. Per the germline V gene, CDR1 is DFQATT and CDR2 is SNEGSKA (reference sequence). V lost 6 bases and J lost 5; bases outside the gene matches: 9. The CDR3 sequence is 13 residues long. The CDR3 protein is CSAVVGTDYGYTF. In nucleotides, the CDR3 is TGCAGTGCAGTAGTCGGGACAGATTATGGCTACACCTTC.

This clonotype has more than one count but fewer than ten. The V and J genes are TRBV13 and TRBJ1-2; D might be TRBD1 (5 bases). V was shortened by 0 bases and J by 2 bases, with 13 bases between the two germline ends. The germline gives CDR1 PRHDT, CDR2 FYEKMQ (reference sequence). The CDR3 is 16 amino acids. CDR3 nucleotides: TGTGCCAGCAGCTTAGGCCCGAGGGACGCAAACTATGGCTACACCTTC. Its translation: CASSLGPRDANYGYTF.

Ten or more counts support this clonotype. The chain links TRBV6-1 to TRBJ1-4, with D perhaps matching TRBD1 (6 bases). Germline CDR1 and CDR2: MNHNS and SASEGT. The CDR3 sequence is 16 residues long. Trimming took 7 bases from V and 0 from J, leaving 15 bases between them. CDR3 DNA sequence: TGTGCCAGCAAACTAAGACAGGAAGCAACTAATGAAAAACTGTTTTTT. Translated: CASKLRQEATNEKLFF.

This clonotype was detected many times. The chain links TRBV18 to TRBJ1-5; weak D call: TRBD1 (6 bases). Per germline, CDR1 KGHSH and CDR2 LQKENI. The CDR3 spans 15 residues. The germline V and J ends were trimmed by 2 bases and 6 bases, with 14 bases remaining between them. The CDR3 DNA is TGTGCCAGCTCACCAGGACAGCTTGGGAGTCAGCCCCAGCATTTT. Translation: CASSPGQLGSQPQHF.

The table lists this clonotype with many counts. The chain is built from TRBV11-2 and TRBJ1-3; D is perhaps TRBD1 (6 bases). V was shortened by 5 bases and J by 0 bases, with 11 bases between the two germline ends. This CDR3 comprises 15 residues. Germline CDR1 and CDR2: SGHAT and FQNNGV. DNA of the CDR3: TGTGCCAGCAGCCCGAGGACAGCCTCTGGAAACACCATATATTTT. This gives the protein CASSPRTASGNTIYF.

This clonotype was recorded many times. V usage is TRBV3-1 and J usage is TRBJ2-1, with a tentative D call TRBD2 (7 bases). Germline V gene sequence: CDR1 LGHDT, CDR2 YNNKEL (reference sequence). The CDR3 is 16 residues long. The ends were cut back, 0 bases at V and 4 bases at J, with 13 bases in the middle. For the CDR3, the DNA is TGTGCCAGCAGCCAAGAGCCGGGGGGCCCATACAATGAGCAGTTCTTC. Residues: CASSQEPGGPYNEQFF.

There are many counts of this clonotype. V and J are TRBV2 and TRBJ2-1; D ambiguous. The CDR3 is made up of 14 amino acids. Germline V gene lookup returns CDR1 SNHLY and CDR2 FYNNEI. Deletions cut 9 bases from V and 1 base from J, with 13 bases between. CDR3 nucleotide sequence: TGTGCCAGAACCCCCAACAGATCCTACAATGAGCAGTTCTTC. This sequence encodes CARTPNRSYNEQFF. The complete variable domain, with remaining parts taken from reference TRBV2 and TRBJ2-1, reads EPEVTQTPSHQVTQMGQEVILRCVPISNHLYFYWYRQILGQKVEFLVSFYNNEISEKSEIFDDQFSVERPDGSNFTLKIRSTKLEDSAMYFCARTPNRSYNEQFFGPGTRLTVL.

This rearrangement joins TRBV27 to TRBJ2-1, with 8 bases matching TRBD1. V dropped 5 bases and J dropped 6; count of bases not matched to a gene: 6. The CDR3 is 14 amino acids. Germline-derived CDR1 and CDR2 are MNHEY and SMNVEV (reference sequence). The CDR3 here is CASSDGTGPNEQFF. The CDR3 DNA reads TGTGCCAGCAGTGATGGGACAGGCCCCAATGAGCAGTTCTTC.

This clonotype was recorded many times. The J gene is TRBJ2-3, the V gene TRBV13, with D unresolved. With 2 bases removed from V and 1 base from J, the gap between germline ends came to 10 bases. The CDR3 contains 15 residues. From germline, CDR1 is PRHDT and CDR2 FYEKMQ (reference sequence). For the CDR3, the DNA is TGTGCCAGCAGCTTATCACAGAGCGGCACAGATACGCAGTATTTT. Protein sequence: CASSLSQSGTDTQYF. The full variable domain, in which reference TRBV13 and TRBJ2-3 provide the parts outside the CDR3, is AAGVIQSPRHLIKEKRETATLKCYPIPRHDTVYWYQQGPGQDPQFLISFYEKMQSDKGSIPDRFSAQQFSDYHSELNMSSLELGDSALYFCASSLSQSGTDTQYFGPGTRLTVL.

The chain employs TRBV12-3 or TRBV12-4 and TRBJ1-4; the D is unclear. The ends were cut back, 4 bases at V and 3 bases at J, with 15 bases in the middle. The length of the CDR3 is 16 residues. CDR3 sequence reads: CASSSWWELANEKLFF. In DNA, the CDR3 is TGTGCCAGCAGTTCGTGGTGGGAATTGGCTAATGAAAAACTGTTTTTT.

The chain employs TRBV27 and TRBJ1-2; D possibly corresponds to TRBD1 (5 bases). This CDR3 is 13 amino acids long. V was clipped by 4 bases and J by 3 bases, with 9 bases between them. The germline gives CDR1 MNHEY, CDR2 SMNVEV (reference sequence). CDR3 DNA: TGTGCCAGCAGTTCACTCAGGGACTATGGCTACACCTTC. Amino acid sequence: CASSSLRDYGYTF.